The rows below give T cell receptor beta chains drawn from one sample of a study of T cells after yellow fever vaccination. TCRdb analysed the 5' RACE reads with MiXCR anew, one entry per CDR3 protein. The sample records 400,000 to 450,000 distinct CDR3 sequences, roughly a sixth being singletons. Material: PBMCs, obtained before the yellow fever booster vaccination. The receptor set was obtained from a man aged 18-30 years who received the YFV17D yellow fever vaccine. The CDR3 runs from the conserved cysteine through the conserved F or W. The D gene is left open where the match is weak. The size entry is marked missing in some rows and otherwise reads once, few, many or a size class.

j_call clone_size d_call v_call cdr3_nt cdr3_aa
TRBJ1-6 . . TRBV12-5 TGTGCTAGTGGTTTTCGAGGGATCCCACCCCTCCACTTT CASGFRGIPPLHF
TRBJ1-6 few . TRBV28 TGTGCCAGCAGCCCAGGTCATCGGGGTAGGAATTCACCCCTCCACTTT CASSPGHRGRNSPLHF
TRBJ2-3 . TRBD2 TRBV4-3 TGCGCCAGCAGCCAACTCGGGGGGGGAAGTTTTGCAGATACGCAGTATTTT CASSQLGGGSFADTQYF
TRBJ2-4 few . TRBV29-1 TGCAGCGTTGGGGGCTGGGGAGCCAAAAACATTCAGTACTTC CSVGGWGAKNIQYF
TRBJ2-2 few . TRBV20-1 TGCAGTGCTACCAGGGCCACCGGCACCGGGGAGCTGTTTTTT CSATRATGTGELFF
TRBJ2-1 few TRBD2 TRBV20-1 TGCAGTGCTAGGGAGGCTAGCGGGGGGCGGTATGAGCAGTTCTTC CSAREASGGRYEQFF
TRBJ2-1 . . TRBV12-3/TRBV12-4 TGTGCCAGCAGTTTAGGATGGACAAGCAGCTTCTTC CASSLGWTSSFF
TRBJ2-2 . . TRBV28 TGTGCCAGCAGTTCCTGGGGGGGACAGGTCACCGGGGAGCTGTTTTTT CASSSWGGQVTGELFF
TRBJ1-6 few TRBD1 TRBV18 TGTGCCAGCTCAACGCTAACAGGGGGGGATTCACCCCTCCACTTT CASSTLTGGDSPLHF
TRBJ2-5 few . TRBV3-1 TGTGCCAGCAGCCAAGTATGGGGGGAAGAGACCCAGTACTTC CASSQVWGEETQYF
TRBJ2-1 . TRBD2 TRBV3-1 TGTGCCCCGCGAACGAGACTAGCGGGGTGGGAGCAGTTCTTC CAPRTRLAGWEQFF
TRBJ1-4 few TRBD1 TRBV5-1 TGCGCCAGCAGAGCATACAGGGGGACGCATGAAAAACTGTTTTTT CASRAYRGTHEKLFF
TRBJ1-5 . TRBD1 TRBV2 TGTGCCAGCAGTGAATCGACAGGGCGCAATCAGCCCCAGCATTTT CASSESTGRNQPQHF
TRBJ2-1 . TRBD1 TRBV27 TGTGCCAGCAGTTTATCCGCGACAGGGTGGGAGCAGTTCTTC CASSLSATGWEQFF
TRBJ1-5 few . TRBV4-1 TGCGCCAGCAACCCATCGAGGGCCAATCAGCCCCAGCATTTT CASNPSRANQPQHF
TRBJ2-2 . TRBD1 TRBV6-5 TGTGCCAGCAGTTTCGGGACAGGGGCGAACACCGGGGAGCTGTTTTTT CASSFGTGANTGELFF
TRBJ1-3 once . TRBV6-1 TGTGCCAGCAGCCGCACAGTGACCTCTGGAAACACCATATATTTT CASSRTVTSGNTIYF
TRBJ2-3 few TRBD2 TRBV5-6 TGTGCCAGCAGCTTGATCGCGCTAGCGGGGTATAGAGATACGCAGTATTTT CASSLIALAGYRDTQYF
TRBJ2-7 . . TRBV4-2 TGTGCCAGCAGCCTTGATACACGGGCCCAGGAGGACGAGCAGTACTTC CASSLDTRAQEDEQYF
TRBJ1-1 . . TRBV20-1 TGCAGTGCTAGAGGGACGGCCAGGGGACGAGAAGCTTTCTTT CSARGTARGREAFF
TRBJ2-3 . TRBD2 TRBV5-6 TGTGCCAGCAGCTGGATAGCGGGGGGGCCGGTAGATACGCAGTATTTT CASSWIAGGPVDTQYF
TRBJ2-7 few TRBD2 TRBV4-2 TGTGCCAGCAGCCAAGAAACTAGCGGGTTCAACGAGCAGTACTTC CASSQETSGFNEQYF
TRBJ2-5 . . TRBV5-1 TGCGCCAGCAGCTTGGGCGTTACGGCTAGCTTAGGACAAGAGACCCAGTACTTC CASSLGVTASLGQETQYF
TRBJ1-1 once . TRBV27 TGTGCCAGCAGCTCACTACGGGTGAACACTGAAGCTTTCTTT CASSSLRVNTEAFF
TRBJ2-2 . TRBD1 TRBV19 TGTGCCAGTAGTGCCGGGACAGGGCATAGGGGCAAGACCGGGGAGCTGTTTTTT CASSAGTGHRGKTGELFF
TRBJ2-5 few . TRBV20-1 TGCAGTGCGACGAGGCCAGGGGCCCAAGAGACCCAGTACTTC CSATRPGAQETQYF